This TCR beta chain was observed in a study of blood T cells in healthy people across ages. V gave up 2 bases and J gave up 3 bases, with 21 bases separating them. The CDR3 is 18 amino acids. Looked up from germline, CDR1 is SGHRS and CDR2 is YFSETQ. Total RNA extracted from each sample amounted to at least 5.5 micrograms. A second PCR, run for roughly 7 to 11 cycles, used a sample-barcoded 5' primer plus a J-beta primer mix. From the 5' RACE reads, TCRdb called clonotypes with MiXCR, one entry per CDR3 protein. Of some 1.6 million distinct CDR3 sequences listed, almost 35% are singletons. The origin of this receptor is a woman between 25 and 40 years old in good health. Sequencing was carried out using blood. The chain joins TRBV5-1 to TRBJ2-1, with D unresolved. In nucleotides, the CDR3 is TGCGCCAGCAGCTTACTCCCCGCGGCCCTGGGGAACTACAATGAGCAGTTCTTC. This sequence encodes CASSLLPAALGNYNEQFF.